The 25 T cell receptor beta chains given below trace back to one sample, sequenced in a study of sequential checkpoint blockade in melanoma. The treatment: randomized to nivolumab then ipilimumab (arm A) or the reverse (arm B). Data came from immunoSEQ multiplex PCR; TCRdb stores just in-frame clones and leaves some out. The sample has over 8,000 clones; 60% to 85% are singletons. Specimen: CD8+ T cells sorted from blood (inferred from file names), collected from a patient given nivolumab and ipilimumab in sequence. Receptors were obtained from a human donor with melanoma.

This clone showed up just a few times. The rearrangement links TRBV19 to TRBJ2-7, with 9 positions matching TRBD1. Per germline, CDR1 LNHDA and CDR2 SQIVND (reference sequence). The CDR3 runs 14 residues. V was clipped by 5 bases and J by 4 bases; unmatched bases: 6. The CDR3 spells CASSEPGQGYEQYF. Here the CDR3 DNA reads TGTGCCAGTAGTGAACCGGGACAGGGTTACGAGCAGTACTTC.

V usage is TRBV4-3 and J usage is TRBJ2-7, with TRBD1 as a possible D gene (5 bases). Looked up from germline, CDR1 is LGHNA and CDR2 is YSLEER. The ends were cut back, 3 bases at V and 3 bases at J, with 15 bases in the middle. The CDR3 contains 15 residues. DNA of the CDR3: TGCGCCAGCAGCCAGGGGCGCCGGACCGTCTACGAGCAGTACTTC. This codes for CASSQGRRTVYEQYF.

The chain joins TRBV6-5 to TRBJ1-3, with a tentative D call TRBD1 (6 bases). CDR3 length: 15 residues. Germline V CDR1 and CDR2: MNHEY, SVGAGI. Trimming took off 0 bases at V and 3 bases at J, with 9 bases between the two ends. CDR3 residues: CASSYSTGHGNTIYF. In DNA, the CDR3 is TGTGCCAGCAGTTACTCGACGGGACATGGAAACACCATATATTTT.

V and J are TRBV29-1 and TRBJ1-2, with unresolved D. CDR1 and CDR2 (germline): SQVTM, ANQGSEA. The CDR3 covers 15 residues. Trimming removed 7 bases from V and 3 bases from J, with 21 bases in between. CDR3 coding DNA: TGCAGCGAACGATCTCTGGACTCTACGGACTATGGCTACACCTTC. It is translated as CSERSLDSTDYGYTF.

V usage is TRBV7-2 and J usage is TRBJ2-5, with D perhaps TRBD2 (6 bases). Trimming stripped 5 bases from V and 5 bases from J, with 15 bases between. Germline assignment: CDR1 SGHTA and CDR2 FQGNSA. The CDR3 totals 14 residues. CDR3 DNA sequence: TGTGCCAGCAGCCCCAGACTAGGCAGGGAGACCCAGTACTTC. This encodes CASSPRLGRETQYF.

This clone showed up just once. The chain is built from TRBV28 and TRBJ1-1; D call uncertain. CDR3 size: 13 residues. V dropped 4 bases and J dropped 4 bases, with 10 bases sitting between them. CDR1 is MDHEN and CDR2 is SYDVKM in the germline V gene. The CDR3 protein is CASSYSRGTEAFF. For the CDR3, the DNA is TGTGCCAGCAGTTATTCTCGGGGCACTGAAGCTTTCTTT.

This clone was counted a few times. The gene calls are TRBV9 and TRBJ2-6; D might be TRBD1 (5 bases). Trimming took off 5 bases at V and 4 bases at J, with 10 bases between the two ends. The CDR3 extends over 14 amino acids. Germline V gene data show CDR1 as SGDLS and CDR2 as YYNGEE. The CDR3 sequence is CASSTGAGANVLTF. CDR3 nucleotides: TGTGCCAGCAGTACAGGAGCCGGGGCCAACGTCCTGACTTTC.

The chain has TRBV5-6 and TRBJ1-6; 12 nucleotides line up with TRBD1. The germline V gene encodes CDR1 SGHDT and CDR2 YYEEEE. V dropped 2 bases and J dropped 7; count of bases not matched to a gene: 4. The CDR3 sequence is 16 residues long. The CDR3 region has the DNA TGTGCCAGCAGCTTAGGGACAGGGGGCGGAAATTCACCCCTCCACTTT. It encodes CASSLGTGGGNSPLHF.

This chain connects TRBV19 to TRBJ2-7; 7 nucleotides agree with TRBD1. This CDR3 has 14 amino acids. Germline V gene lookup returns CDR1 LNHDA and CDR2 SQIVND (reference sequence). With V trimmed by 2 bases and J by 1 base, 2 bases remained unmatched. For the CDR3, the DNA is TGTGCCAGTAGTATACAACAGGGGTCCTACGAGCAGTACTTC. Translating it yields CASSIQQGSYEQYF.

This clone was seen a few times. The V and J genes are TRBV30 and TRBJ2-2, with 7 positions matching TRBD1. J gave up 1 base and V 2 bases, and 4 bases lay outside the gene matches. CDR1 is GTSNPN, CDR2 SVGIG, per germline (reference sequence). The CDR3 runs to 15 residues. DNA of the CDR3: TGTGCCTGGAGTCGACAGGGAGTGAACACCGGGGAGCTGTTTTTT. Protein sequence: CAWSRQGVNTGELFF.

The V call is TRBV4-3, the J call TRBJ1-2; a possible D gene is TRBD1 (5 bases). V was trimmed by 3 bases and J by 3 bases, leaving 17 bases between them. The CDR3 extends over 16 amino acids. CDR1 is LGHNA and CDR2 is YSLEER in the germline V gene. CDR3 DNA: TGCGCCAGCAGCCAGCTTTTGGGGGGTAGTGACTATGGCTACACCTTC. Encoded protein: CASSQLLGGSDYGYTF.

This clone was counted a few times. The chain links TRBV7-2 to TRBJ2-7; a possible D gene is TRBD1 (6 bases). The CDR3 consists of 14 residues. V was pared by 4 bases and J by 2 bases, with 12 bases between. The V gene's germline CDR1 is SGHTA and CDR2 FQGNSA. The DNA of the CDR3 is TGTGCCAGCAGCTACCACGACAGGACCTACGAGCAGTACTTC. Translating it yields CASSYHDRTYEQYF.

This chain links TRBV11-2 with TRBJ1-2; D gene uncertain. V lost 5 bases to trimming and J lost 1 base, with 8 bases between them. The CDR3 covers 13 residues. CDR1 is SGHAT and CDR2 is FQNNGV in the germline V gene. CDR3 in DNA: TGTGCCAGCAGCCCTTCAGATAACTATGGCTACACCTTC. This encodes CASSPSDNYGYTF. Full variable domain (remainder filled in from reference TRBV11-2 and TRBJ1-2): EAGVAQSPRYKIIEKRQSVAFWCNPISGHATLYWYQQILGQGPKLLIQFQNNGVVDDSQLPKDRFSAERLKGVDSTLKIQPAKLEDSAVYLCASSPSDNYGYTFGSGTRLTVV.

The chain uses TRBV19 and TRBJ1-6; 10 bases are shared with TRBD1. The CDR3 has 14 amino acids. The germline gives CDR1 LNHDA, CDR2 SQIVND (reference sequence). With V trimmed by 5 bases and J by 7 bases, 2 bases remained unmatched. CDR3 sequence reads: CASSSGQGNSPLHF. DNA for the CDR3: TGTGCCAGTAGTTCGGGACAGGGGAATTCACCCCTCCACTTT.

The chain is built from TRBV5-1 and TRBJ1-5; maybe TRBD1 (5 bases). Per germline, CDR1 SGHRS and CDR2 YFSETQ. The CDR3 is 15 residues long. V was cut by 1 base and J by 0 bases, with 8 bases left in between. CDR3 DNA sequence: TGCGCCAGCAGCTTGTCAGGGTATAGCAATCAGCCCCAGCATTTT. It specifies CASSLSGYSNQPQHF.

This clone was counted between two and nine times. The chain joins TRBV29-1 to TRBJ1-2, with D tentatively TRBD1 (5 bases). Germline CDR1 reads SQVTM; CDR2 reads ANQGSEA. CDR3 length equals 14 residues. Trimming stripped 0 bases from V and 8 bases from J, with 16 bases between. The CDR3 sequence: CSVEDLGRAVGYTF. The CDR3 DNA reads as TGCAGCGTTGAAGATCTCGGCAGGGCGGTGGGCTACACCTTC.

This clone was found once. This chain connects TRBV28 to TRBJ1-5; D possibly corresponds to TRBD1 (6 bases). The CDR3 runs to 15 residues. With 3 bases removed from V and 1 base from J, the gap between germline ends came to 10 bases. Germline values: CDR1 MDHEN, CDR2 SYDVKM. CDR3 nucleotides: TGTGCCAGCAGTTTTTTTGGACAGAGCAATCAGCCCCAGCATTTT. Encoded protein: CASSFFGQSNQPQHF.

This clone was observed a handful of times. The chain links TRBV4-3 to TRBJ2-7; 9 positions agree with TRBD2. The CDR3 has 12 residues. Germline V gene lookup returns CDR1 LGHNA and CDR2 YSLEER. Losses at the gene ends were 0 bases for V and 12 bases for J; bases not matched to a gene: 3. CDR3 region: CASSQEAGGMYF. CDR3 nucleotide sequence: TGCGCCAGCAGCCAAGAGGCGGGGGGGATGTACTTC.

The chain combines TRBV7-2 with TRBJ1-2, with TRBD1 matching 7 bases. Germline V CDR1 and CDR2: SGHTA, FQGNSA. Trimming at V came to 6 bases and at J to 5 bases, leaving 9 bases not matched to a gene. The CDR3 is 14 residues long. Written as DNA, the CDR3 is TGTGCCAGCAGTCTCGACAGGGCAGAGTATGGCTACACCTTC. Translation gives CASSLDRAEYGYTF.

The chain uses TRBV28 and TRBJ2-7, with D possibly being TRBD2 (7 bases). This CDR3 spans 15 amino acids. From germline, CDR1 is MDHEN and CDR2 SYDVKM. V dropped 7 bases and J dropped 0 bases, with 16 bases sitting between them. In DNA form, the CDR3 reads TGTGCCAGCAAAGGCTCGGGGGGCAGCTCCTACGAGCAGTACTTC. Translation: CASKGSGGSSYEQYF. Based on the CDR3 plus reference TRBV28 and TRBJ2-7, the full variable domain is DVKVTQSSRYLVKRTGEKVFLECVQDMDHENMFWYRQDPGLGLRLIYFSYDVKMKEKGDIPEGYSVSREKKERFSLILESASTNQTSMYLCASKGSGGSSYEQYFGPGTRLTVT.

This sequence joins TRBV9 and TRBJ1-3; TRBD1 aligns across 10 bases. This CDR3 region has 17 residues. V was pared by 2 bases and J by 3 bases, with 8 bases of the junction left unmatched. Germline V gene sequence: CDR1 SGDLS, CDR2 YYNGEE. The CDR3 sequence: CASSVGQGVFDGNTIYF. The CDR3 coding sequence is TGTGCCAGCAGCGTCGGACAGGGGGTGTTTGATGGAAACACCATATATTTT.

V gene TRBV7-8 combines with J gene TRBJ1-1; D is perhaps TRBD1 (6 bases). Trimming took off 2 bases at V and 7 bases at J, with 8 bases between the two ends. This CDR3 is built from 12 residues. Germline CDR1 is SGHVS and CDR2 is FQNEAQ. The CDR3, as DNA: TGTGCCAGCAGCTTAAGGGGGGGTGAAGCTTTCTTT. Protein: CASSLRGGEAFF.

This sequence joins TRBV13 and TRBJ1-2, with D possibly matching TRBD1 (6 bases). The CDR3 is 15 amino acids. CDR1 and CDR2 from the germline V gene are PRHDT and FYEKMQ (reference sequence). Trimming left V 6 bases short and J 4 bases short, with 18 bases between. The CDR3 nucleotides are TGTGCCAGCAGTCTATCTACAGGGACCGCCTATGGCTACACCTTC. Protein: CASSLSTGTAYGYTF.

The chain is built from TRBV6-5 and TRBJ1-5; D call uncertain. Germline CDR1 is MNHEY and CDR2 is SVGAGI. The CDR3 contains 13 residues. V lost 6 bases, J lost 5 bases, and 11 bases lay in between. The DNA of the CDR3 is TGTGCCAGCAGCCGTACATCAGATCAGCCCCAGCATTTT. It specifies CASSRTSDQPQHF.

V gene TRBV7-8 combines with J gene TRBJ1-5, with 8 positions matching TRBD1. The CDR3 extends over 18 amino acids. V lost 4 bases and J lost 0; bases outside the gene matches: 11. In germline, CDR1 is SGHVS, CDR2 FQNEAQ. The CDR3 DNA reads as TGTGCCAGCAGCTCACTCCGGACAGGGAGGGATAGCAATCAGCCCCAGCATTTT. It yields the protein CASSSLRTGRDSNQPQHF.